Listed below are T cell receptor beta chains from one sample, sequenced in a study of blood T cell repertoires in COVID-19. Only in-frame clones appear in the TCRdb table, and some are missing; sequencing was by immunoSEQ multiplex PCR. The sample carries approximately 250,000 clones, around 88% recorded once. Sequencing input: PBMCs or T cells enriched from blood (not recorded which). The receptors were sampled from a woman aged 40 to 50 with acute COVID-19. CDR3s include the opening cysteine and the closing phenylalanine or tryptophan. D genes are given only for firm matches. Only part of the rows carry a size: once, few, many, or a class if the clone is expanded.

D: .; J: TRBJ1-5; V: TRBV3-1/TRBV3-2; size: once; DNA: TGTGCCAGCAGCCAAGCGACAGGTAGCAATCAGCCCCAGCATTTT; CDR3: CASSQATGSNQPQHF
D: .; J: TRBJ2-2; V: TRBV13; size: .; DNA: TGTGCCAGCAGCTTAGTTGGCAGCACCGGGGAGCTGTTTTTT; CDR3: CASSLVGSTGELFF
D: TRBD1; J: TRBJ1-1; V: TRBV27; size: .; DNA: TGTGCCAGCAGTCTCACAGGGGGCAGGTGGAACACTGAAGCTTTCTTT; CDR3: CASSLTGGRWNTEAFF
D: .; J: TRBJ1-5; V: TRBV7-8; size: .; DNA: TGTGCCAGCAGCTTACGGGGAAGCAATCAGCCCCAGCATTTT; CDR3: CASSLRGSNQPQHF
D: TRBD1; J: TRBJ1-6; V: TRBV5-1; size: .; DNA: TGCGCCAGCAGCCCCCCCGAGGGGGCAGGAAATTCACCCCTCCACTTT; CDR3: CASSPPEGAGNSPLHF
D: TRBD2; J: TRBJ2-1; V: TRBV3-1/TRBV3-2; size: .; DNA: TGTGCCAGCAGCCACCCTACTAGCGGGAGGGGACACAATGAGCAGTTCTTC; CDR3: CASSHPTSGRGHNEQFF
D: .; J: TRBJ2-2; V: TRBV7-2; size: few; DNA: TGTGCCAGCAGACAGGACACAACCGGGGAGCTGTTTTTT; CDR3: CASRQDTTGELFF
D: .; J: TRBJ1-5; V: TRBV7-6; size: .; DNA: TGTGCCAGCAGCTCGGACAGAGATCAGCCCCAGCATTTT; CDR3: CASSSDRDQPQHF
D: .; J: TRBJ2-3; V: TRBV6-5; size: .; DNA: TGTGCCAGCAGTTTGACAGCTAGCACAGATACGCAGTATTTT; CDR3: CASSLTASTDTQYF
D: TRBD1; J: TRBJ1-2; V: TRBV5-4; size: .; DNA: TGTGCCAGCAGCTCTCCGGACAGGGGGATGGGCTACACCTTC; CDR3: CASSSPDRGMGYTF
D: TRBD2; J: TRBJ2-3; V: TRBV6-6; size: .; DNA: TGTGCCAGCAGTTACTCAGCGGGAGGGATCACAGATACGCAGTATTTT; CDR3: CASSYSAGGITDTQYF
D: .; J: TRBJ1-3; V: TRBV6-5; size: .; DNA: TGTGCCAGCAATCAGGGGAGCGGAAACACCATATATTTT; CDR3: CASNQGSGNTIYF
D: TRBD1; J: TRBJ2-7; V: TRBV19; size: .; DNA: TGTGCCACCGAGGGACAGGGTACTGACGAGCAGTACTTC; CDR3: CATEGQGTDEQYF
D: .; J: TRBJ2-3; V: TRBV2; size: .; DNA: TGTGCCAGCAGTGGAGAGGGAAGAGATACGCAGTATTTT; CDR3: CASSGEGRDTQYF
D: .; J: TRBJ1-2; V: TRBV3-1/TRBV3-2; size: .; DNA: TGTGCCAGCAGCCAAGCTAGGGGGAACTATGGCTACACCTTC; CDR3: CASSQARGNYGYTF
D: .; J: TRBJ1-1; V: TRBV28; size: .; DNA: TGTGCCAGCAACCAGAATATGAACACTGAAGCTTTCTTT; CDR3: CASNQNMNTEAFF
D: .; J: TRBJ1-1; V: TRBV4-1; size: .; DNA: TGCGCCAGCAGCCAAGATACAGTCCCCGAAGCTTTCTTT; CDR3: CASSQDTVPEAFF
D: .; J: TRBJ2-3; V: TRBV12-3/TRBV12-4; size: once; DNA: TGTGCCAGCAGTTTTGAGGGAACAGATACGCAGTATTTT; CDR3: CASSFEGTDTQYF
D: .; J: TRBJ2-4; V: TRBV7-2; size: few; DNA: TGTGCCAGCAGCCAGGGCGGTGGTAGCAACATTCAGTACTTC; CDR3: CASSQGGGSNIQYF
D: .; J: TRBJ2-7; V: TRBV27; size: .; DNA: TGTGCCAGCAGCCCCCGGGTAGATCCCTACGAGCAGTACTTC; CDR3: CASSPRVDPYEQYF
D: .; J: TRBJ1-4; V: TRBV11-2; size: .; DNA: TGTGCCAGCAGCCCTGGACTCGCGGGAAATGAAAAACTGTTTTTT; CDR3: CASSPGLAGNEKLFF
D: .; J: TRBJ2-3; V: TRBV27; size: .; DNA: TGTGCCAGCAGTTTATGGGTCGGAAGGGGAACAGATACGCAGTATTTT; CDR3: CASSLWVGRGTDTQYF
D: TRBD1; J: TRBJ2-3; V: TRBV19; size: .; DNA: TGTGCCCGCCCGGGACAGGGTGCAGATACGCAGTATTTT; CDR3: CARPGQGADTQYF
D: .; J: TRBJ1-6; V: TRBV6-5; size: .; DNA: TGTGCCAGCACCGAGTTGGGGAGATCACCCCTCCACTTT; CDR3: CASTELGRSPLHF
D: TRBD2; J: TRBJ2-1; V: TRBV7-2; size: once; DNA: TGTGCCAGCAGCACCTCTTTGCGGGGGTCCAATGAGCAGTTCTTC; CDR3: CASSTSLRGSNEQFF
D: TRBD1; J: TRBJ1-3; V: TRBV10-1; size: .; DNA: TGCGCCAGCACGACGACAGGGGAAAATGCTTCTTTCTCTGGAAACACCATATATTTT; CDR3: CASTTTGENASFSGNTIYF
D: .; J: TRBJ2-2; V: TRBV6-5; size: .; DNA: TGTGCCAGCACGTGGGGGGCCGGGGAGCTGTTTTTT; CDR3: CASTWGAGELFF
D: .; J: TRBJ2-5; V: TRBV27; size: .; DNA: TGTGCCAGCAGTTCCCATACGGGCCAAGAGACCCAGTACTTC; CDR3: CASSSHTGQETQYF
D: .; J: TRBJ2-1; V: TRBV7-9; size: .; DNA: TGTGCCAGCAGCCCCGGTATGAGAGACAATGAGCAGTTCTTC; CDR3: CASSPGMRDNEQFF
D: .; J: TRBJ2-1; V: TRBV4-1; size: few; DNA: TGCGCCAGCAGACGGAGAGAGGGGGGGGACAATGAGCAGTTCTTC; CDR3: CASRRREGGDNEQFF
D: .; J: TRBJ1-2; V: TRBV7-9; size: .; DNA: TGTGCCAGCAGCTTATCTGAGCCCACTGGCTACACCTTC; CDR3: CASSLSEPTGYTF
D: TRBD1; J: TRBJ1-5; V: TRBV11-2; size: .; DNA: TGTGCCAGCAGCGAAAACAGGGGTGAGGGTCAGCCCCAGCATTTT; CDR3: CASSENRGEGQPQHF
D: .; J: TRBJ1-2; V: TRBV5-1; size: .; DNA: TGCGCCAGCAGCGGAACAGGAACGGATGGCTACACCTTC; CDR3: CASSGTGTDGYTF
D: TRBD2; J: TRBJ2-4; V: TRBV5-1; size: .; DNA: TGCGCCAGCAGCCTCCCGGGACTAGCGGGACGGCGAGGCGGCATTCAGTACTTC; CDR3: CASSLPGLAGRRGGIQYF
D: .; J: TRBJ2-4; V: TRBV2; size: .; DNA: TGTGCCAGCACCCTAGTGGGAGAGGGCTCGGGAAACATTCAGTACTTC; CDR3: CASTLVGEGSGNIQYF
D: .; J: TRBJ2-7; V: TRBV19; size: .; DNA: TGTGCCAGTAGTCTCCAGGGGGGCCCCTACGAGCAGTACTTC; CDR3: CASSLQGGPYEQYF
D: TRBD2; J: TRBJ2-1; V: TRBV6-2/TRBV6-3; size: .; DNA: TGTGCCAGCAGTTCGCGGGAGGGCCGAGAGCAGTTCTTC; CDR3: CASSSREGREQFF
D: .; J: TRBJ1-2; V: TRBV7-2; size: once; DNA: TGTGCCAGCAGCTTAGAGAGGGCTAGTGGCTACACCTTC; CDR3: CASSLERASGYTF
D: TRBD1; J: TRBJ2-2; V: TRBV28; size: .; DNA: TGTGCCAGCAGTTCGACAGGGACCACCGGGGAGCTGTTTTTT; CDR3: CASSSTGTTGELFF
D: .; J: TRBJ1-2; V: TRBV4-3; size: few; DNA: TGCGCCAGCAGCCAAGTGAGATTCGGAGGGTATGGCTACACCTTC; CDR3: CASSQVRFGGYGYTF
D: .; J: TRBJ2-3; V: TRBV5-1; size: .; DNA: TGCGCCAGCAGCTTCTTCGGGTCCCGGGGCACAGATACGCAGTATTTT; CDR3: CASSFFGSRGTDTQYF
D: .; J: TRBJ1-5; V: TRBV2; size: .; DNA: TGTGCCAGCAGTCCGGAAGGGGCCCAGCCCCAGCATTTT; CDR3: CASSPEGAQPQHF
D: .; J: TRBJ2-3; V: TRBV9; size: .; DNA: TGTGCCAGCAGCGTATTCCCTAGCACAGATACGCAGTATTTT; CDR3: CASSVFPSTDTQYF
D: TRBD1; J: TRBJ1-1; V: TRBV6-5; size: .; DNA: TGTGCCAGCAGTAATGGACAGGGGGCTGAAGCTTTCTTT; CDR3: CASSNGQGAEAFF
D: .; J: TRBJ2-3; V: TRBV19; size: few; DNA: TGTGCCAGTAGACCTTTCGGGATTCCTAGCACAGATACGCAGTATTTT; CDR3: CASRPFGIPSTDTQYF
D: TRBD1; J: TRBJ1-5; V: TRBV4-1; size: .; DNA: TGCGCCAGCAGCAACCGACAGGGAGGATTCAAATCCCAGCCCCAGCATTTT; CDR3: CASSNRQGGFKSQPQHF
D: TRBD1; J: TRBJ2-5; V: TRBV5-6; size: .; DNA: TGTGCCAGCAGCCCGTCGAGACAGGGCCATATGGCCCAGTACTTC; CDR3: CASSPSRQGHMAQYF
D: TRBD1; J: TRBJ1-2; V: TRBV18; size: .; DNA: TGTGCCAGCTCACAACAGGGGACCAACTATGGCTACACCTTC; CDR3: CASSQQGTNYGYTF
D: .; J: TRBJ1-1; V: TRBV2; size: .; DNA: TGTGCCAGCGGGGGAGGGGCAGGGATGACTGAAGCTTTCTTT; CDR3: CASGGGAGMTEAFF
D: .; J: TRBJ2-2; V: TRBV7-7; size: few; DNA: TGTGCTAGCAGAGCTACGGGGGATATAACCGGGGAGCTGTTTTTT; CDR3: CASRATGDITGELFF
D: TRBD1; J: TRBJ1-3; V: TRBV28; size: .; DNA: TGTGCCAGCAGGCGGACAGGGGGAAACACCATATATTTT; CDR3: CASRRTGGNTIYF
D: TRBD1; J: TRBJ1-1; V: TRBV2; size: .; DNA: TGTGCCAGCAGCCGGCAGACAGGGTTGAACACTGAAGCTTTCTTT; CDR3: CASSRQTGLNTEAFF
D: TRBD2; J: TRBJ2-1; V: TRBV9; size: .; DNA: TGTGCCAGCAGCGTAGCTCCGGGCGGGAGGGGAGATAATGAGCAGTTCTTC; CDR3: CASSVAPGGRGDNEQFF
D: .; J: TRBJ1-5; V: TRBV28; size: .; DNA: TGTGCCAGCAGTTTGGGGCAGGGGTTTCGTCAGCCCCAGCATTTT; CDR3: CASSLGQGFRQPQHF
D: TRBD2; J: TRBJ2-1; V: TRBV5-1; size: .; DNA: TGCGCCAGCAGCCCGGAGACTAGCGGCTCCTACAATGAGCAGTTCTTC; CDR3: CASSPETSGSYNEQFF
D: TRBD1; J: TRBJ1-1; V: TRBV27; size: .; DNA: TGTGCCAGCAGCACGACAGGGGAAGCTTTCTTT; CDR3: CASSTTGEAFF
D: TRBD1; J: TRBJ2-5; V: TRBV18; size: .; DNA: TGTGCCAGCCATAAAGAAACAGGGGGCGTCCAAGAGACCCAGTACTTC; CDR3: CASHKETGGVQETQYF
D: .; J: TRBJ1-5; V: TRBV3-1/TRBV3-2; size: .; DNA: TGTGCCAGCAGCCAATACAACGAGCCCCAGCATTTT; CDR3: CASSQYNEPQHF